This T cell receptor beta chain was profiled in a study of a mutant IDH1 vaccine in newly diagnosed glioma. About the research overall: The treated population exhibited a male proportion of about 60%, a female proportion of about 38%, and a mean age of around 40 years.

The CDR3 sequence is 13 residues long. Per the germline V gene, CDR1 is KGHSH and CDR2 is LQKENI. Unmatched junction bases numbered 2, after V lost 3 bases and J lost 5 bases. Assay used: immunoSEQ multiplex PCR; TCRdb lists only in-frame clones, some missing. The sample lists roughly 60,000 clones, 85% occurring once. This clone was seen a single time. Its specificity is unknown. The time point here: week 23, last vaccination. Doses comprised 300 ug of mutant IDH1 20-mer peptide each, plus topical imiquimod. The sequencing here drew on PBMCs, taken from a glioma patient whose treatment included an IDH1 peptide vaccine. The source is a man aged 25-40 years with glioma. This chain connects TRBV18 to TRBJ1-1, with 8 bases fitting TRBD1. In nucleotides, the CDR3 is TGTGCCAGCTCACCTTACAGGGGGACTGAAGCTTTCTTT. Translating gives CASSPYRGTEAFF. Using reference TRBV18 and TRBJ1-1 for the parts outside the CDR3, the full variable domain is NAGVMQNPRHLVRRRGQEARLRCSPMKGHSHVYWYRQLPEEGLKFMVYLQKENIIDESGMPKERFSAEFPKEGPSILRIQQVVRGDSAAYFCASSPYRGTEAFFGQGTRLTVV.